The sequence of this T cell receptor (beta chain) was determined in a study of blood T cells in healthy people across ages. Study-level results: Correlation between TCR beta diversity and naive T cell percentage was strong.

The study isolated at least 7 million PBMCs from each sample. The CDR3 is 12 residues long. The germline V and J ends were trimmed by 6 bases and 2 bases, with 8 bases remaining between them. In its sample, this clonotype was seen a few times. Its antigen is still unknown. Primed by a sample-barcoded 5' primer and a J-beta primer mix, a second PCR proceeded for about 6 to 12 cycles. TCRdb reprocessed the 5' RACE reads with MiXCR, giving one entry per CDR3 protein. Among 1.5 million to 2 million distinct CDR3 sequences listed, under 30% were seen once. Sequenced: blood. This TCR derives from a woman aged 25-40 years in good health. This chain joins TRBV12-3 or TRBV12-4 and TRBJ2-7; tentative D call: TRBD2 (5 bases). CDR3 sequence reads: CASRSRAYEQYF. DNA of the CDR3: TGTGCCAGCAGGTCGCGGGCCTACGAGCAGTACTTC.